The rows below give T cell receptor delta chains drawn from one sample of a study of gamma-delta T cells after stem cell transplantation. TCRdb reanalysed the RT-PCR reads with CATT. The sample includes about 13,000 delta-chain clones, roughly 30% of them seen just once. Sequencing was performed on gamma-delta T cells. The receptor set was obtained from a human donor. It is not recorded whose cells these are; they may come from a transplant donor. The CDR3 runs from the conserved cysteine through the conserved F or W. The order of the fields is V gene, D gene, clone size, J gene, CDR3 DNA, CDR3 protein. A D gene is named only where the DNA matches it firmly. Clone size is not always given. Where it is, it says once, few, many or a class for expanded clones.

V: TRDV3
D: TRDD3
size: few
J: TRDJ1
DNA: TGTGCCTTTAAGAATACTGGGGATTCTTACACCGATAAACTCATCTTT
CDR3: CAFKNTGDSYTDKLIF

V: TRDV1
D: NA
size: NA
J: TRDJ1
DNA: TGTGCTCTTGGGGAACTCTCGTCCCTCGATAAACTCATCTTT
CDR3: CALGELSSLDKLIF

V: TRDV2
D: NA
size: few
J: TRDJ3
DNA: TGTGCCTGTGACACTTGGCCTGCGGGGGCCTTGCCTAGCTCCTGGGACACCCGACAGATGTTTTTC
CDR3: CACDTWPAGALPSSWDTRQMFF

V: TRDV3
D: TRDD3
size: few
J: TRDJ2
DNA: TGTGCCTCCAGGTACTGGGGGGCTTTGACAGCACAACTCTTCTTT
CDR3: CASRYWGALTAQLFF

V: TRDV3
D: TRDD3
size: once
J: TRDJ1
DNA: TGTGCCTACCCCTATGGACTGGGGGATCCCTGTGCTACCGATAAACTCATCTTT
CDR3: CAYPYGLGDPCATDKLIF

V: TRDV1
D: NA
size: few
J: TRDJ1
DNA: TGTGCTCTTGGGGAACTAGCCGGCTTCCTGGTCGATAAACTCATCTTT
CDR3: CALGELAGFLVDKLIF

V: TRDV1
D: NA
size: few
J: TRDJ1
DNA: TGTGCTCTTGGGGAACGAGCTACGGGCTGCTGGGGACCCACCCCTAAACTCATCTTT
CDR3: CALGERATGCWGPTPKLIF

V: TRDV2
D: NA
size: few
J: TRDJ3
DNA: TGTGCCTGTGACAGTGTCCAGCAGAGCTCCTGGGACACCCGACAGATGTTTTTC
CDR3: CACDSVQQSSWDTRQMFF

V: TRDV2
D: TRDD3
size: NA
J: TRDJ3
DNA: TGTGCCTGTGACACTCTGGGGGGTCCCCTCACGTCCTCCTTCGACACCCGACAGATGTTTTTC
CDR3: CACDTLGGPLTSSFDTRQMFF

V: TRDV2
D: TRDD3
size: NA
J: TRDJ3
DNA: TGTGCCTGTGACCTACTGGGGGCCCGCTCCTGGGACACCCGACAGATGTTTTTC
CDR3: CACDLLGARSWDTRQMFF

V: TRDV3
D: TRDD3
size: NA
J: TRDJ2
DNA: TGTGCCTTTAAATCGCTACTGGGGGTGAAAGCTTTGACAGCACAACTCTTCTTT
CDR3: CAFKSLLGVKALTAQLFF

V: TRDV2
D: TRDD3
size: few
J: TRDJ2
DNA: TGTGCCTGTGCCAGGGGGGGATCCTGGGCAGCACAACTCTTCTTT
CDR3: CACARGGSWAAQLFF

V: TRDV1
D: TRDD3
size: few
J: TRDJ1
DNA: TGTGCTCTTGGGGGGACCCGTTCCTCTACTGGGGAGATACTGGGGGACTTCACCGATAAACTCATCTTT
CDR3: CALGGTRSSTGEILGDFTDKLIF

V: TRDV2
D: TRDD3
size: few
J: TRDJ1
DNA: TGTGCCTGTGAGACTGGGGGATACTTAGTACACACCGATAAACTCATCTTT
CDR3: CACETGGYLVHTDKLIF

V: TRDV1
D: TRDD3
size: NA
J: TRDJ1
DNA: TGTGCTCTTGGGGAATATTCTAGTACTGGGGGATACACCGATAAACTCATCTTT
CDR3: CALGEYSSTGGYTDKLIF

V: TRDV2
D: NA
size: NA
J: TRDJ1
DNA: TGTGCCTGTGACACCGGAGGGATTCTCGATAAACTCATCTTT
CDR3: CACDTGGILDKLIF

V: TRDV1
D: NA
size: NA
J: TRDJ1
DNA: TGTGCTCTTGGGGATGAGTTTTTCCCAACTGGAGGATTTTCGCCGCTCATCTTT
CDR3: CALGDEFFPTGGFSPLIF

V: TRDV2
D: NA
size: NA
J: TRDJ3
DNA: NA
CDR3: CACDTHLGRSWDTRQMFF

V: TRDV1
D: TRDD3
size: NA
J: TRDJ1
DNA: TGTGCTCTTGGGCTCCTGAGAACGGGGGATAGTTGTGGCGGGGGGGATAAACTCATCTTT
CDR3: CALGLLRTGDSCGGGDKLIF

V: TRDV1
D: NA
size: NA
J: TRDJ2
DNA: TGTGCTCTTGGGTCCGCCTGGTCGGGTTTGACAGCACAACTCTTCTTT
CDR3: CALGSAWSGLTAQLFF

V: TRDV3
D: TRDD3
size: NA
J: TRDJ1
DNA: TGTGCCTGCTGGGGATACGGAGCCGGTAAACTCATCTTT
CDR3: CACWGYGAGKLIF

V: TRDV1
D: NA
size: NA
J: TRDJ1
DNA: TGTGCTCTTGGGGGATTTACTTACCTGGGGATCCGGCCCACCGATAAACTCATCTTT
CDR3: CALGGFTYLGIRPTDKLIF

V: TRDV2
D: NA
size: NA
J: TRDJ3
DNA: TGTGCCTGTGACCCCGTCTCCTGGGACACCCGACAGATGTTTTTC
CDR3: CACDPVSWDTRQMFF

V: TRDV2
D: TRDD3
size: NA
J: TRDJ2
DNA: TGTGCCTGTGACACCGGTCTACTGGGGGATACCTTGACAGCACAACTCTTCTTT
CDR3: CACDTGLLGDTLTAQLFF

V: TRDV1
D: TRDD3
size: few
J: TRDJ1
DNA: TGTGCTCTTGGGGAGACTACGAACTGGGGGATAGAAGGCCGGGAAACCGATAAACTCATCTTT
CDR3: CALGETTNWGIEGRETDKLIF

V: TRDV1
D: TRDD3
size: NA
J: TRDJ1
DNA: TGTGCTCTTGGGGAAGCTAGGCGGGATACTTTCACCGATAAACTCATCTTT
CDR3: CALGEARRDTFTDKLIF

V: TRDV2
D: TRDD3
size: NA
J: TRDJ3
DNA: TGTGCCTGTGACAATACTGGGGGATATTGGGACACCCGACAGATGTTTTTC
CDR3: CACDNTGGYWDTRQMFF

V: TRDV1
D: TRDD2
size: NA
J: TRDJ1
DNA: TGTGCTCTTGGGGAAGGCACACCTTCCTCCGGACGGGGGGTGAAGGGAAACACCGATAAACTCATCTTT
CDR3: CALGEGTPSSGRGVKGNTDKLIF

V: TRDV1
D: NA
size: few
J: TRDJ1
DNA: TGTGCTCTTGGGGAACGGGAACCTCTTCGGACCGATAAACTCATCTTT
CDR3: CALGEREPLRTDKLIF

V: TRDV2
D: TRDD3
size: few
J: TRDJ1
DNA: TGTGCCTGTGACACCGGGGGCCATACTGGGGGATGTTTCCACGGACTCATCTTT
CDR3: CACDTGGHTGGCFHGLIF

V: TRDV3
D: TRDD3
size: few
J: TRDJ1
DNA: TGTGCCCTCGAGCTGGGGGATCCTAACACCGATAAACTCATCTTT
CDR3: CALELGDPNTDKLIF